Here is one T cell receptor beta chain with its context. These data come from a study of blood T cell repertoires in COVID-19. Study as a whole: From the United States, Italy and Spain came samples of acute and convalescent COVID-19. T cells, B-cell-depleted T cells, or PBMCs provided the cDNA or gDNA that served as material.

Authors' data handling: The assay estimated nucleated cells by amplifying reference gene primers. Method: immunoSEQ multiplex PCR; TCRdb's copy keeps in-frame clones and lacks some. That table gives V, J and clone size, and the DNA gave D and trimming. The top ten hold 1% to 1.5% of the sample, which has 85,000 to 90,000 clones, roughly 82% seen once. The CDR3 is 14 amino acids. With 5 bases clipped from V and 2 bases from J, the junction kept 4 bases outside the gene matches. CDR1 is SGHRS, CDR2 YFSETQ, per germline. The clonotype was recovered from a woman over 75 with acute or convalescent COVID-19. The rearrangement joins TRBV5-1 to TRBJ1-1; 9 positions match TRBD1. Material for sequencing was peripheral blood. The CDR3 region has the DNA TGCGCCAGCAGACAACAGGGGGCTAACACTGAAGCTTTCTTT. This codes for CASRQQGANTEAFF.